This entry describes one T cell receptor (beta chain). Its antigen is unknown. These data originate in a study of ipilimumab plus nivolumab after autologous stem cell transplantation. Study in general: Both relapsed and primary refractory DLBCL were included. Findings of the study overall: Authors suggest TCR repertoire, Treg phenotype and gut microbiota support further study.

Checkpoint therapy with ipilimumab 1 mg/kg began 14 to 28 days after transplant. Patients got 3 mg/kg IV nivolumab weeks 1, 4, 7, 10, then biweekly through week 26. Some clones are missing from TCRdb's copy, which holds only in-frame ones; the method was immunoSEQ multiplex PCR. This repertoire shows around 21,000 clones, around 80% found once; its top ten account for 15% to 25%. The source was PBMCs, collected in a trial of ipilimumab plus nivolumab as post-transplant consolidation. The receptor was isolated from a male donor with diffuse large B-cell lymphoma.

CDR3 loop: CASSPGGPGNTIYF. The CDR3 nucleotides read TGCGCCAGCAGCCCAGGGGGCCCGGGAAACACCATATATTTT. The chain employs TRBV5-1 and TRBJ1-3; 8 bases fit TRBD1. This CDR3 is built from 14 residues. V lost 4 bases, J lost 4 bases, and 4 bases stayed unmatched. CDR1 SGHRS and CDR2 YFSETQ come from the germline V gene.